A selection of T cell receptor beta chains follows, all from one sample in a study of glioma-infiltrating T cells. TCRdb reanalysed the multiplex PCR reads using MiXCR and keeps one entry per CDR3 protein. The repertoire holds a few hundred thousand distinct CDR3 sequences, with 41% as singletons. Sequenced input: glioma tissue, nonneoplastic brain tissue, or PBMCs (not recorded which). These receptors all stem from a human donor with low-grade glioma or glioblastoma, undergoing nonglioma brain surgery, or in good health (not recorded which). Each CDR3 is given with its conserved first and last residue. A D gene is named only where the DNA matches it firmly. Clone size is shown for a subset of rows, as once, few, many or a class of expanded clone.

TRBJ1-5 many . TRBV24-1 TGTGCCACCAGTGCCTCAGGACAGCCCCAGCATTTT CATSASGQPQHF
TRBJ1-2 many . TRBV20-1 TGCAGTGCTAGAGACTTAAGGGAATATGGCTACACCTTC CSARDLREYGYTF
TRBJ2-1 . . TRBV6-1 TGTGCCATCAGTGCACAGGAACAGGAGACCCAGTTCTTC CAISAQEQETQFF
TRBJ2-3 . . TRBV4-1 TGCGCCAGCAGCCCCTCTCGGACGGCTAGCACAGATACGCAGTATTTT CASSPSRTASTDTQYF
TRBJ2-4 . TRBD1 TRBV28 TGTGCCAGCAGGGACAGGGGTGCCAAAAACATTCAGTACTTC CASRDRGAKNIQYF
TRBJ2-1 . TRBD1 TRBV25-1 TGTGCCAGCAGGGGACAGGACTACAATGAGCAGTTCTTC CASRGQDYNEQFF
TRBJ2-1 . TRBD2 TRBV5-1 TGCGCCAGCAGCTTGGGGTCTAGCGGGAGCACTGAGCAGTTCTTC CASSLGSSGSTEQFF
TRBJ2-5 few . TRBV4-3 TGCGCCAGCAGCCCCCACAGACAAGAGACCCAGTACTTC CASSPHRQETQYF
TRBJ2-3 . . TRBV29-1 TGCAGCGTTGATCTAGCTACGGGCACAGATACGCGGTATTTT CSVDLATGTDTRYF
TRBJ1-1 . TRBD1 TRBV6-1 TGTGCCAGCAGTGCCCAACCCGGGACAGGGGGGTCTGAAGCTTTCTTT CASSAQPGTGGSEAFF
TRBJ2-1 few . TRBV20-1 TGCAGTGCTAGTTCAGAACTAAACAATGAGCAGTTCTTC CSASSELNNEQFF
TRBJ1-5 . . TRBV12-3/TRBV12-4 TGTGCCAGCAGTTTAACGGCATATCAGCCCCAGCATTTT CASSLTAYQPQHF
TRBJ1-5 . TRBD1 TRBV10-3 TGTGCCATCAGTGCAACCGGGACAGGGTATAGCAATCAGCCCCAGCATTTT CAISATGTGYSNQPQHF
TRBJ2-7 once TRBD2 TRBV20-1 TGCAGTGCTAGGACTCGAAGACAGCTTGAGAGCGGGAGGGCCTCCCCCGAGCAGTACTTC CSARTRRQLESGRASPEQYF
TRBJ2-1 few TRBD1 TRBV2 TGTGCCGGAGGACGGGACAGGGGTTACAATGAGCAGTTCTTC CAGGRDRGYNEQFF
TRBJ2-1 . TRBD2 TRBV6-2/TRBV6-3 TGTGCCAGCAAAACGGGACTAGCGGGGAGCAATGAGCAGTTCTTC CASKTGLAGSNEQFF
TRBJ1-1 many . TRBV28 TGTGCCAGCACTATCAACATGAACACTGAAGCTTTCTTT CASTINMNTEAFF
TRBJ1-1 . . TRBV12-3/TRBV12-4 TGTGCCAGCAGTTTCTCAGGGACGAACACTGAAGCTTTCTTT CASSFSGTNTEAFF
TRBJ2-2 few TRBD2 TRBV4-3 TGCGCCAGCAGCCAAGATCCTAGCGGGTTCCCAAGGTCCGGGGAGCTGTTTTTT CASSQDPSGFPRSGELFF
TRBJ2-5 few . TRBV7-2 TGTGCCAGCAGCTCCACCCCAAGCCCGGGGGAGACCCAGTACTTC CASSSTPSPGETQYF
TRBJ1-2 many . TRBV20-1 TGCAGTGCTAGTAGTCCCAGGCCCCCCGGAGGCTACACCTTC CSASSPRPPGGYTF
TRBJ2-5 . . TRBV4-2 TGTACCAGCAGCCAAGATGAAGGCAGGGGATACGAGACCCAGTACTTC CTSSQDEGRGYETQYF
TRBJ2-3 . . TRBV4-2 TGTGCCAGCAGCCAAGAAGGCAGGCTTGGGGCAGATACGCAGTATTTT CASSQEGRLGADTQYF
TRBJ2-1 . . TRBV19 TGTGCCAGTAGTATTGGGCCTCGTCCCTACAATGAGCAGTTCTTC CASSIGPRPYNEQFF
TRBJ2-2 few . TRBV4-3 TGCGCCAGCAGCCTAGAGGCCCCGCCGAACACCGGGGAGCTGTTTTTT CASSLEAPPNTGELFF
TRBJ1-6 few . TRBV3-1 TGTGCCAGCAGCCTCGGTTCGGGGAATCAGGCCCTCCACTTT CASSLGSGNQALHF
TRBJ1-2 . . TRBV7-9 TGTGCCAGCAGCCCACGGGTGGCAGTCCTTATAAGCGGCTACACCTTC CASSPRVAVLISGYTF
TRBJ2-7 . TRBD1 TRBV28 TGTGCCAGCAGTTCACTCGGACAGGGACCCCTCTACGAGCAGTACTTC CASSSLGQGPLYEQYF
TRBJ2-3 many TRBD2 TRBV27 TGTGCCAGCAGCCACCGGACTAGCGTTCAGTTGGTAGATACGCAGTATTTT CASSHRTSVQLVDTQYF